This is a list of T cell receptor beta chains from one sample in a study of blood T cell repertoires in COVID-19. The protocol was immunoSEQ multiplex PCR, while the TCRdb copy is restricted to in-frame clones and leaves out a portion. The sample contains about 80,000 clones, about four fifths of which appear only once. The sequenced sample consisted of peripheral blood. The receptors shown here come from a middle-aged woman with active or convalescent COVID-19. Both conserved end residues are part of each CDR3. D genes are given only for firm matches. Clone size is stated in some rows and not others, as once, few, many or a class when expanded.

CASSLRGGENTGELFF | TGTGCCAGCAGCTTACGAGGGGGAGAGAACACCGGGGAGCTGTTTTTT | - | TRBV7-8 | - | TRBJ2-2
CASSQRDSGPQETQYF | TGTGCCAGCAGCCAGAGGGACAGCGGACCCCAAGAGACCCAGTACTTC | - | TRBV14 | TRBD1 | TRBJ2-5
CASSEGTGYSPLHF | TGTGCCAGCAGTGAAGGGACAGGGTATTCACCCCTCCACTTT | - | TRBV28 | TRBD1 | TRBJ1-6
CATSRDQAGGGLETQYF | TGTGCCACCAGCAGAGATCAAGCGGGGGGCGGCTTGGAGACCCAGTACTTC | - | TRBV15 | TRBD2 | TRBJ2-5
CASSSQGAGANVLTF | TGTGCCAGCAGCTCCCAGGGGGCCGGGGCCAACGTCCTGACTTTC | - | TRBV7-2 | TRBD1 | TRBJ2-6
CASSLNWPGTGRNIQYF | TGTGCCAGCAGTTTAAACTGGCCCGGGACAGGGAGGAACATTCAGTACTTC | - | TRBV27 | TRBD1 | TRBJ2-4
CASRGGRVTDTQYF | TGCGCCAGCAGGGGCGGCAGGGTCACAGATACGCAGTATTTT | - | TRBV10-2 | - | TRBJ2-3
CASSYPDSSSGNTIYF | TGTGCCAGCAGTTACCCTGACAGCTCCTCTGGAAACACCATATATTTT | - | TRBV6-2/TRBV6-3 | - | TRBJ1-3
CASSSTGTANYGYTF | TGTGCCAGCAGCTCTACTGGGACAGCTAACTATGGCTACACCTTC | - | TRBV7-9 | TRBD1 | TRBJ1-2
CSVVGLAGRDEQFF | TGCAGCGTTGTGGGACTAGCGGGGAGGGATGAGCAGTTCTTC | - | TRBV29-1 | TRBD2 | TRBJ2-1
CASSAGTEAFF | TGTGCCAGCAGCGCCGGTACTGAAGCTTTCTTT | - | TRBV12-3/TRBV12-4 | - | TRBJ1-1
CSVVQGPGANVLTF | TGCAGCGTTGTGCAGGGGCCTGGGGCCAACGTCCTGACTTTC | - | TRBV29-1 | - | TRBJ2-6
CASSRDDQPQHF | TGTGCCAGCAGCAGGGATGATCAGCCCCAGCATTTT | - | TRBV6-5 | - | TRBJ1-5
CASSRGGYGYTF | TGTGCCAGCAGTCGAGGGGGTTATGGCTACACCTTC | - | TRBV12-3/TRBV12-4 | - | TRBJ1-2
CASSLAGNTEAFF | TGTGCCAGCAGCTTAGCCGGGAACACTGAAGCTTTCTTT | - | TRBV11-2 | - | TRBJ1-1
CASSLRQGQGTGELFF | TGTGCCAGCAGCCTCAGACAGGGGCAGGGCACCGGGGAGCTGTTTTTT | few | TRBV11-2 | TRBD1 | TRBJ2-2
CASSQAPGDRNYGYTF | TGCGCCAGCAGCCAAGCTCCTGGGGACAGAAACTATGGCTACACCTTC | - | TRBV4-1 | TRBD1 | TRBJ1-2
CASSQWGGPYEQYF | TGCGCCAGCAGCCAGTGGGGGGGCCCTTACGAGCAGTACTTC | few | TRBV4-1 | - | TRBJ2-7
CAWIRDNGNTIYF | TGTGCCTGGATCCGGGACAACGGAAACACCATATATTTT | - | TRBV30 | - | TRBJ1-3
CASSPLLRDSPLNEKLFF | TGCGCCAGCAGCCCGCTCCTTCGAGACAGCCCCCTTAATGAAAAACTGTTTTTT | - | TRBV10-1 | - | TRBJ1-4
CASRPGQGGTGELFF | TGTGCCAGCAGACCGGGACAGGGAGGAACCGGGGAGCTGTTTTTT | - | TRBV2 | TRBD1 | TRBJ2-2
CATRVQGGNTIYF | TGCGCCACCAGGGTACAGGGAGGAAACACCATATATTTT | once | TRBV10-2 | - | TRBJ1-3
CAISESNRVNTEAFF | TGTGCCATCAGTGAGTCGAACAGGGTAAACACTGAAGCTTTCTTT | - | TRBV10-3 | - | TRBJ1-1
CAWSVTGVVGYGYTF | TGTGCCTGGAGTGTAACGGGGGTAGTCGGCTATGGCTACACCTTC | - | TRBV30 | - | TRBJ1-2
CASGTSWNTEAFF | TGTGCCAGCGGGACTTCCTGGAACACTGAAGCTTTCTTT | - | TRBV7-9 | - | TRBJ1-1
CAISGGGRNTEAFF | TGTGCCATCAGTGGGGGGGGACGGAACACTGAAGCTTTCTTT | - | TRBV10-3 | - | TRBJ1-1
CSSSRGSGNTEAFF | TGCAGCTCTAGTAGGGGATCTGGGAACACTGAAGCTTTCTTT | - | TRBV29-1 | - | TRBJ1-1
CASGRDFTDTQYF | TGTGCCAGCGGCCGGGATTTCACAGATACGCAGTATTTT | once | TRBV6-5 | - | TRBJ2-3